This TCR beta chain is drawn from a study of post-analysis software for immune sequencing data. This clonotype was counted only a few times. Its matching antigen is unknown. Germline V CDR1 and CDR2: MNHEY, SVGAGI. The ends were cut back, 5 bases at V and 8 bases at J, with 15 bases in the middle. This CDR3 is built from 14 residues. Study-level results: Higher frequency in patients than in controls was seen for a handful of TRBV segments, with TRBV5-6, TRBV5-1 and TRBV20-1 among them.

cDNA libraries for TCR beta contained unique molecular identifiers. TCRdb re-analysed the PCR reads in MiXCR, keeping a single row per CDR3 protein. The sample shows about 570,000 distinct CDR3 sequences, 34% of them seen only once. The sample consisted of blood. The chain recombines TRBV6-5 with TRBJ1-4, with unresolved D. This receptor was taken from a girl aged 2-17 years with multiple sclerosis. DNA of the CDR3: TGTGCCAGCAGTAACCGTCCGGCGGTCGAAAAACTGTTTTTT. It specifies CASSNRPAVEKLFF.